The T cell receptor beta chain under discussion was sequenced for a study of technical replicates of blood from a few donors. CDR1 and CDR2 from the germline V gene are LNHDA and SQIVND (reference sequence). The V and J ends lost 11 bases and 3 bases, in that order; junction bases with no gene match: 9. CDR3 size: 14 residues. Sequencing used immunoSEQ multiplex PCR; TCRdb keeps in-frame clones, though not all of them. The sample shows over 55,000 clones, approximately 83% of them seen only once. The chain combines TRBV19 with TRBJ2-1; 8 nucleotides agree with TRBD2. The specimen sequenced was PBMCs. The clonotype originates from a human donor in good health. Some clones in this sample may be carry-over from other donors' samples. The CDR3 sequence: CAVKGAGDYNEQFF. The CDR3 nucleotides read TGTGCCGTAAAGGGAGCGGGAGACTACAATGAGCAGTTCTTC. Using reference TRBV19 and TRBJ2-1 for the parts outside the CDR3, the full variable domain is DGGITQSPKYLFRKEGQNVTLSCEQNLNHDAMYWYRQDPGQGLRLIYYSQIVNDFQKGDIAEGYSVSREKKESFPLTVTSAQKNPTAFYLCAVKGAGDYNEQFFGPGTRLTVL.